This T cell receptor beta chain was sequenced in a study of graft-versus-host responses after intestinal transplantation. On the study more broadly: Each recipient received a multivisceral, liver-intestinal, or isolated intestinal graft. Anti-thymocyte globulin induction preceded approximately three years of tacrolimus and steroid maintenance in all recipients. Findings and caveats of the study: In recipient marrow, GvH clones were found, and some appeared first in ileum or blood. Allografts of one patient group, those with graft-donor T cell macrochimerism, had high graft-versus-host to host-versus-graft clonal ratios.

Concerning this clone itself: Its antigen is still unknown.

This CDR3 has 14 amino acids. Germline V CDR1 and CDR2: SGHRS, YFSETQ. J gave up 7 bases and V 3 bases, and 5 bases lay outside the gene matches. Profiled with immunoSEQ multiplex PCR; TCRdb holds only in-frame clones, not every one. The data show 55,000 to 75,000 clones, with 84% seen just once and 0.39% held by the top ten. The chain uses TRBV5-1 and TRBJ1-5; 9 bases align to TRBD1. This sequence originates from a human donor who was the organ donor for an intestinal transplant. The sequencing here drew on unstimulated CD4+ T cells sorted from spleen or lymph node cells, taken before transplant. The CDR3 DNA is TGCGCCAGCAGCTCAAGGACAGGGGAACAGCCCCAGCATTTT. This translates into CASSSRTGEQPQHF.